This entry concerns a single T cell receptor (beta chain). What it binds is unknown. The CDR3 has 15 residues. The germline V gene has CDR1 ENHRY and CDR2 SYGVKD. V lost 7 bases to trimming and J lost 0 bases; unmatched junction nucleotides: 8. The data derive from a study of CD8+CD57+ T cells in acquired aplastic anemia. Study overall: CD4+ and CD8+ cells, once sorted, gave DNA averaging about 3.4 ug. Study results and limitations: Patients and controls were found to share more than 25 CD8+ CDR3 sequences.

The sequenced patients had an expansion of CD8+CD57+ cells seen by flow cytometry. The template used for profiling TCR beta VDJ and CDR3 was genomic DNA. TCRdb itself ran the reads through MiXCR, one entry per CDR3 protein. The data contain roughly 220,000 distinct CDR3 sequences, about 62% of them singletons. The source material was sorted CD4+, CD8+, or CD8+CD57+ T cells (not recorded which) from PBMCs. This clonotype was sampled from a human donor with aplastic anemia. The rearrangement uses TRBV10-3 and TRBJ1-2; 7 bases fit TRBD1. The CDR3 spells CAITTGDEANYGYTF. CDR3 sequence (DNA): TGTGCCATCACTACAGGGGACGAGGCTAACTATGGCTACACCTTC.